This is a list of T cell receptor beta chains from one sample in a study of T-cell reconstitution after alpha-beta-depleted transplantation in children. MiXCR, applied by TCRdb to the PCR reads, yields one record per CDR3 protein. The table records about 830,000 distinct CDR3 sequences, 15% to 20% of them present only once. The sample consisted of PBMCs, mostly from graft donor cells, taken 360 days after TCRalphabeta/CD19-depleted stem cell transplant. The receptors shown here come from a male patient younger than 18 who had a stem cell transplant for acute lymphoblastic leukemia, so the T cells may come from the graft donor. CDR3s include the opening cysteine and the closing phenylalanine or tryptophan. Rows may omit the clone size; those that give it use once, few, many or a size class.

v_gene	abundance	j_gene	CDR3aa
TRBV12-3/TRBV12-4	many	TRBJ1-5	CASSLRQGTSSNQPQHF
TRBV2	few	TRBJ2-3	CASSVDRRSTDTQYF
TRBV12-3/TRBV12-4	.	TRBJ2-1	CASSITSGRALDEQFF
TRBV7-8	few	TRBJ2-1	CASSLRLSSGNNEQFF
TRBV5-1	few	TRBJ2-7	CASTLRQGDPYEQYF
TRBV28	.	TRBJ2-7	CASSSTGYLSYEQYF
TRBV7-2	many	TRBJ2-5	CASSFDRGVLETQYF
TRBV7-8	few	TRBJ2-2	CASSRDPTRGGTGELFF
TRBV29-1	.	TRBJ2-1	CSVESSGLPLGEQFF
TRBV30	.	TRBJ2-5	CAWRSGLAGFVETQYF
TRBV20-1	few	TRBJ1-5	CSARGGRGGGNQPQHF
TRBV10-3	.	TRBJ1-1	CAISESGVTGTEAFF
TRBV5-1	.	TRBJ2-5	CASSRKTGEETQYF
TRBV3-1	few	TRBJ2-1	CASSRRGNEQFF
TRBV24-1	few	TRBJ2-1	CATSNTASSYNEQFF
TRBV20-1	few	TRBJ1-2	CSAGGLYGYTF
TRBV7-3	.	TRBJ1-2	CASSLIGGQKNYGYTF
TRBV5-1	many	TRBJ2-1	CASSLGGYEQFF
TRBV11-2	few	TRBJ2-7	CASSLVTSGSMVYEQYF
TRBV25-1	few	TRBJ1-1	CASSETGFTEAFF
TRBV7-2	few	TRBJ1-1	CASSLARGRGAFF
TRBV4-1	.	TRBJ2-7	CASSQEDRAAYEQYF